The 15 T cell receptor beta chains below all came from one sample that was sequenced in a study of blood T cell repertoires in COVID-19. TCRdb's table, derived via immunoSEQ multiplex PCR, lists solely in-frame clones and lacks some. The sample gives about 200,000 clones, approximately 89% of which show up once; about 2.2% is in the top ten. The sequencing sample was made of PBMCs or T cells enriched from blood (not recorded which). The receptors were sampled from a woman in her thirties or forties with acute COVID-19.

The V gene is TRBV30, the J gene TRBJ2-5; 10 positions match TRBD1. CDR1 and CDR2 from the germline V gene are GTSNPN and SVGIG (reference sequence). There are 15 residues in the CDR3. The ends lost 3 bases at V and 3 bases at J; junction bases unmatched: 7. DNA of the CDR3: TGTGCCTGGAGGGGCGACAGGGGGCATGAAGAGACCCAGTACTTC. Its protein is CAWRGDRGHEETQYF.

In this sample, this clone turned up once. The chain joins TRBV7-3 to TRBJ2-7; no firm D call. The germline V gene has CDR1 SGHTA and CDR2 FQGTGA. The CDR3 runs to 14 residues. The ends were cut back, 5 bases at V and 7 bases at J, with 18 bases in the middle. The CDR3 is CASSPTPKYGEQYF. DNA of the CDR3: TGTGCCAGCAGCCCCACCCCTAAGTACGGGGAGCAGTACTTC.

The chain combines TRBV7-8 with TRBJ2-5; D unresolved. V shed 3 bases and J shed 0 bases, with 8 bases lying between them. The CDR3 sequence is 14 residues long. In germline, CDR1 is SGHVS, CDR2 FQNEAQ. CDR3 in DNA: TGTGCCAGCAGCTTCTCTAGTTACCAAGAGACCCAGTACTTC. This codes for CASSFSSYQETQYF.

This clone has a single count. The chain employs TRBV19 and TRBJ1-5; 7 bases are a match to TRBD1. Germline trimming cut 5 bases from V and 6 bases from J; bases unmatched to any gene: 13. The CDR3 runs to 16 residues. The germline V gene has CDR1 LNHDA and CDR2 SQIVND (reference sequence). The CDR3 sequence: CASSPPRGGLGQPQHF. The CDR3 DNA follows: TGTGCCAGTAGTCCCCCCCGAGGGGGCTTGGGTCAGCCCCAGCATTTT.

This clone was seen a single time. The CDR3 spells CASSAGLAGASTDTQYF. The CDR3 bases are TGTGCCAGTAGTGCTGGACTAGCGGGGGCGTCCACAGATACGCAGTATTTT. The chain has TRBV19 and TRBJ2-3, with TRBD2 matching 13 bases. The CDR3 length is 17 residues. CDR1 is LNHDA and CDR2 is SQIVND in the germline V gene (reference sequence). With V trimmed by 5 bases and J by 2 bases, 7 bases remained unmatched.

The chain carries TRBV6-5 and TRBJ2-5, with TRBD2 as a possible D gene (5 bases). Trimming shortened V by 6 bases and J by 5 bases, and 13 bases separated the two germline ends. From germline, CDR1 is MNHEY and CDR2 SVGAGI. The CDR3 is made up of 13 amino acids. The CDR3: CASSLITGETQYF. The DNA of the CDR3 is TGTGCCAGCAGCCTCATTACGGGGGAGACCCAGTACTTC.

A single count supports this clone. The gene calls are TRBV19 and TRBJ2-6; the match to TRBD1 covers 9 bases. CDR1 is LNHDA and CDR2 is SQIVND in the germline V gene (reference sequence). The V and J ends lost 5 bases and 4 bases, in that order; junction bases with no gene match: 9. This CDR3 has 17 residues. The CDR3 nucleotides read TGTGCCAGTAGTGCTCTCCGGGACAGGGCCGGGGCCAACGTCCTGACTTTC. It yields the protein CASSALRDRAGANVLTF.

The V and J genes are TRBV30 and TRBJ1-2; D is undetermined. CDR3 size: 14 residues. V was clipped by 0 bases and J by 4 bases, with 12 bases between them. Germline CDR1 reads GTSNPN; CDR2 reads SVGIG (reference sequence). The CDR3 loop is CAWSVLGEGYGYTF. Written as DNA, the CDR3 is TGTGCCTGGAGTGTACTTGGGGAGGGCTATGGCTACACCTTC.

In its sample, this clone was seen once. This chain connects TRBV5-4 to TRBJ2-7; D uncertain. The length of the CDR3 is 13 residues. Germline CDR1 SGHNT, CDR2 YYREEE (reference sequence). Trimming removed 4 bases from V and 0 bases from J, with 8 bases in between. CDR3 sequence reads: CASSPSHSYEQYF. The CDR3, as DNA: TGTGCCAGCAGCCCGAGTCACTCCTACGAGCAGTACTTC.

V is TRBV11-2 and J is TRBJ2-5; TRBD2 is a possible D gene (5 bases). The CDR3 runs 15 residues. The V end lost 2 bases, the J end lost 2 bases, and 12 bases lay between the germline ends. Germline V CDR1 and CDR2: SGHAT, FQNNGV. CDR3 amino acids: CASSLMITRQETQYF. The CDR3 DNA reads as TGTGCCAGCAGCTTAATGATAACTAGACAAGAGACCCAGTACTTC. Together with reference TRBV11-2 and TRBJ2-5, the CDR3 gives the full variable domain: EAGVAQSPRYKIIEKRQSVAFWCNPISGHATLYWYQQILGQGPKLLIQFQNNGVVDDSQLPKDRFSAERLKGVDSTLKIQPAKLEDSAVYLCASSLMITRQETQYFGPGTRLLVL.

CDR3 DNA sequence: TGTGCCAGCAGCTTGGCCGGCGGTGCAACTAATGAAAAACTGTTTTTT. It is translated as CASSLAGGATNEKLFF. The chain combines TRBV5-4 with TRBJ1-4, with unresolved D. The CDR3 runs to 16 residues. In germline, CDR1 is SGHNT, CDR2 YYREEE (reference sequence). Trimming removed 0 bases at V and 0 bases at J, with 9 bases between.

The gene calls are TRBV2 and TRBJ2-7; a possible D gene is TRBD1 (5 bases). CDR3 length: 13 amino acids. V lost 4 bases to trimming and J lost 3 bases, with 10 bases between them. Per germline, CDR1 SNHLY and CDR2 FYNNEI. CDR3 sequence reads: CASSGQTYYEQYF. For the CDR3, the DNA is TGTGCCAGCAGTGGACAGACCTACTACGAGCAGTACTTC.

The chain couples TRBV4-1 to TRBJ1-2; possibly TRBD1 for D (5 bases). The CDR3 extends over 17 amino acids. V lost 0 bases and J lost 1, with 15 bases in between. CDR1 and CDR2 (germline): MGHRA, YSYEKL. Here the CDR3 reads CASSQDLRRGVNYGYTF. The CDR3 DNA reads as TGCGCCAGCAGCCAAGATCTTAGGAGGGGTGTTAACTATGGCTACACCTTC.

The CDR3 nucleotides read TGCAGCGCTAATTTCCAGGGGGTTGGTGGCTACACCTTC. Translating gives CSANFQGVGGYTF. The chain employs TRBV29-1 and TRBJ1-2; TRBD1 aligns across 7 bases. The CDR3 is 13 amino acids. Germline-derived CDR1 and CDR2 are SQVTM and ANQGSEA. The V segment lost 7 bases and the J segment 7 bases; nucleotides outside the gene matches: 12.

This clone was observed once. The rearrangement uses TRBV25-1 and TRBJ2-3; 8 bases map to TRBD1. The V segment lost 6 bases and the J segment 1 base; nucleotides outside the gene matches: 12. The CDR3 consists of 17 residues. CDR1 and CDR2 (germline): MGHDK, SYGVNS. The CDR3 DNA reads TGTGCCAGCAGCCCAGGACAGGGCGCTAGCGGCACAGATACGCAGTATTTT. It yields the protein CASSPGQGASGTDTQYF.